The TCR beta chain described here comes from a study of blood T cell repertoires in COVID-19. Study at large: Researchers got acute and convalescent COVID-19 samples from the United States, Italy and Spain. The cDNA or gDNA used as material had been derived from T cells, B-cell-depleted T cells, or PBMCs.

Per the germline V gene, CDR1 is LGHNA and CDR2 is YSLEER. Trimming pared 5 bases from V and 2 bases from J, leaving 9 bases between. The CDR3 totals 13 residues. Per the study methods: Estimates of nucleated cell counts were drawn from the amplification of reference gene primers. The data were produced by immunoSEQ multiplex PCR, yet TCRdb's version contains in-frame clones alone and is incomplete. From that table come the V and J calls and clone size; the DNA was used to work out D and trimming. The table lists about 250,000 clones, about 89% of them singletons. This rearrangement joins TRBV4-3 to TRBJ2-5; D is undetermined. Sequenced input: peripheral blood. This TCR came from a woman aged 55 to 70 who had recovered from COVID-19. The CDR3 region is CASSTRVQETQYF. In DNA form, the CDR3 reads TGCGCCAGCAGCACCCGGGTACAAGAGACCCAGTACTTC.